This T cell receptor beta chain emerged from a study of identical twins. Every one of the donors was a healthy Caucasian. This clonotype has more than one count but fewer than ten. Its target is not known. TCRdb called the 5' RACE reads again in MiXCR, with one record for every CDR3 protein. The repertoire includes 420,000 or so distinct CDR3 sequences, approximately 17% of them detected once, and 12% sits in the top ten. Study-level results: Twin-shared out-of-frame alpha sequences were enriched for low generation probability. Excess twin sharing in beta out-of-frame sequences was weaker.

V was pared by 4 bases and J by 0 bases, with 13 bases between. The CDR3 runs 16 residues. Germline-derived CDR1 and CDR2 are SGHDT and YYEEEE. The specimen sequenced was naive T cells sorted from blood. The chain couples TRBV5-6 to TRBJ2-2; possibly TRBD1 or TRBD2 for D (5 bases each). The receptor comes from a man between 50 and 59 years old in good health. In DNA form, the CDR3 reads TGTGCCAGCAGCCCGCCGGGGCTTGCGAACACCGGGGAGCTGTTTTTT. Its protein product is CASSPPGLANTGELFF.